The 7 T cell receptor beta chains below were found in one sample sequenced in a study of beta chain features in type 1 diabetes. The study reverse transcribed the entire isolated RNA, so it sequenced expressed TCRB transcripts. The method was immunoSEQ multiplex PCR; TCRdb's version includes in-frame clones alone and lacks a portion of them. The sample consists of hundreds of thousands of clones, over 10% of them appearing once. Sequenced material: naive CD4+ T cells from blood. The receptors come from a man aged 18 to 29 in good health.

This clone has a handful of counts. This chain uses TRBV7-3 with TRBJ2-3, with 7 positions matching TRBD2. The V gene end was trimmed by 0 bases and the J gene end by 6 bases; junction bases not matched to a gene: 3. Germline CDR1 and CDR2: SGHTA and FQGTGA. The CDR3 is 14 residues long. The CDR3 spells CASSLTTGGDTQYF. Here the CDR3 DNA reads TGTGCCAGCAGCTTAACAACGGGAGGCGATACGCAGTATTTT.

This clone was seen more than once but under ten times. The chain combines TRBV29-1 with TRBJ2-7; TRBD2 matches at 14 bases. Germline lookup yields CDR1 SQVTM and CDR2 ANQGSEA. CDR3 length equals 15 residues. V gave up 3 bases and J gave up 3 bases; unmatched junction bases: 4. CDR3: CSVDKGTSGSYEQYF. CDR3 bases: TGCAGCGTTGATAAAGGGACTAGCGGGAGCTACGAGCAGTACTTC.

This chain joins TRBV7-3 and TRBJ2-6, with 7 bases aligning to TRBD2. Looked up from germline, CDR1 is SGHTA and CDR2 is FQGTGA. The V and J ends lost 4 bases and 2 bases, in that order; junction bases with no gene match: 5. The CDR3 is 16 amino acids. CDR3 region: CASSWAGVPGANVLTF. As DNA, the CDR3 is TGTGCCAGCAGCTGGGCGGGAGTCCCTGGGGCCAACGTCCTGACTTTC.

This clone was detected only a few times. The CDR3 DNA is TGCGCCAGCAGCCAAGGTGGAGGGTTCATCACTGAAGCTTTCTTT. It yields the protein CASSQGGGFITEAFF. V and J are TRBV4-3 and TRBJ1-1; no reliable D call. V was clipped by 1 base and J by 4 bases, with 13 bases between them. Germline loops: CDR1 LGHNA, CDR2 YSLEER. The CDR3 is 15 residues long.

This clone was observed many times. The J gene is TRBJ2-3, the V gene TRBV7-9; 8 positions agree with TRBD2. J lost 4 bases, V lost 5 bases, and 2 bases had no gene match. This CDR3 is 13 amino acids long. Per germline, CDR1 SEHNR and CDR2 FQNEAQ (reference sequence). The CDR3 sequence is CASSRAGADTQYF. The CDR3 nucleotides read TGTGCCAGCAGCCGAGCGGGAGCAGATACGCAGTATTTT. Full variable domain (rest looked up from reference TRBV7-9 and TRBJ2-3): DTGVSQNPRHKITKRGQNVTFRCDPISEHNRLYWYRQTLGQGPEFLTYFQNEAQLEKSRLLSDRFSAERPKGSFSTLEIQRTEQGDSAMYLCASSRAGADTQYFGPGTRLTVL.

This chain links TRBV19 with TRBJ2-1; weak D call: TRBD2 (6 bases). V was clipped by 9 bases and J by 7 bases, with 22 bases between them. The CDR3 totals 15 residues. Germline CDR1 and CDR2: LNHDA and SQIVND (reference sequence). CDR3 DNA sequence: TGTGCCAGCGGGGGAGAGGGTAGGACGGGGAATGAGCAGTTCTTC. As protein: CASGGEGRTGNEQFF.

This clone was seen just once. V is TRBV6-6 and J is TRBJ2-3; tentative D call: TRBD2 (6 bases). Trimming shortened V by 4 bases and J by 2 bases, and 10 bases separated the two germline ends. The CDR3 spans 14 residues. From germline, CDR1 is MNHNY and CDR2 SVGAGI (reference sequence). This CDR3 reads CASSLTSSTDTQYF. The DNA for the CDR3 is TGTGCCAGCAGTTTGACTAGTTCCACAGATACGCAGTATTTT.